The 15 T cell receptor beta chains below all came from one sample that was sequenced in a study of cytomegalovirus exposure and HLA in healthy donors. PCR involved 60 Vbeta and 13 Jbeta primers. Sequenced by immunoSEQ multiplex PCR; TCRdb stores in-frame clones only, minus some. The repertoire includes more than 80,000 clones, roughly 61% of them detected once, and 15% sits in the top ten. Source material: PBMCs. The receptors originated from a woman between 40 and 50 years old in good health and CMV-seropositive.

The chain is built from TRBV2 and TRBJ2-7; TRBD2 agrees at 10 bases. Looked up from germline, CDR1 is SNHLY and CDR2 is FYNNEI. The CDR3 spans 14 residues. Trimming removed 5 bases from V and 9 bases from J; junction bases left unmatched: 10. The CDR3 loop is CASSRLAGDGGQYF. DNA of the CDR3: TGTGCCAGCAGTAGGCTAGCGGGAGACGGTGGGCAGTACTTC.

The V call is TRBV15, the J call TRBJ1-5; weak D call: TRBD1 (5 bases). The CDR3 length is 16 residues. The germline V gene encodes CDR1 LNHNV and CDR2 YYDKDF (reference sequence). V was clipped by 1 base and J by 0 bases, with 10 bases between them. CDR3 sequence: CATSRARTPSNQPQHF. The CDR3 region has the DNA TGTGCCACCAGCAGAGCCAGGACACCTAGCAATCAGCCCCAGCATTTT. Complete variable domain (other parts from reference TRBV15 and TRBJ1-5): DAMVIQNPRYQVTQFGKPVTLSCSQTLNHNVMYWYQQKSSQAPKLLFHYYDKDFNNEADTPDNFQSRRPNTSFCFLDIRSPGLGDTAMYLCATSRARTPSNQPQHFGDGTRLSIL.

The V gene is TRBV7-2, the J gene TRBJ1-1; weak D call: TRBD1 (5 bases). V lost 4 bases and J lost 0, with 12 bases in between. The germline CDR1 and CDR2 sequences are SGHTA and FQGNSA. The length of the CDR3 is 15 residues. The CDR3 loop is CASSSLTVVNTEAFF. The CDR3 coding sequence is TGTGCCAGCAGCTCTTTGACAGTAGTGAACACTGAAGCTTTCTTT.

This clone has just a few counts. The chain uses TRBV2 and TRBJ2-6, with D tentatively TRBD1 (6 bases). Germline lookup yields CDR1 SNHLY and CDR2 FYNNEI. Trimming took off 9 bases at V and 2 bases at J, with 20 bases between the two ends. The CDR3 has 17 residues. The CDR3 DNA is TGTGCCAGTGGTGGGGACATACTCTCCCCTGGGGCCAACGTCCTGACTTTC. Protein product: CASGGDILSPGANVLTF.

The rearrangement uses TRBV28 and TRBJ2-3, with no clear D. V lost 1 base and J 12 bases, leaving 8 bases between the germline ends. The length of the CDR3 is 11 residues. Germline assignment: CDR1 MDHEN and CDR2 SYDVKM. This CDR3 is CASSLSREQYF. In nucleotides, the CDR3 is TGTGCCAGCAGTTTATCGCGAGAACAGTATTTT.

The chain employs TRBV7-9 and TRBJ1-2; D ambiguous. Trimming stripped 4 bases from V and 4 bases from J, with 16 bases between. This CDR3 is built from 15 residues. The germline CDR1 and CDR2 sequences are SEHNR and FQNEAQ (reference sequence). The CDR3 loop reads CASSSYGEEGYGYTF. In DNA, the CDR3 is TGTGCCAGCAGCTCTTACGGGGAGGAAGGCTATGGCTACACCTTC.

The chain couples TRBV19 to TRBJ1-2, with D unresolved. Germline V gene data show CDR1 as LNHDA and CDR2 as SQIVND (reference sequence). Trimming removed 0 bases from V and 0 bases from J, with 11 bases in between. CDR3 length equals 16 residues. CDR3 DNA sequence: TGTGCCAGTAGTATAGAAGGACTGACTCCTAACTATGGCTACACCTTC. It is translated as CASSIEGLTPNYGYTF.

The genes are TRBV4-1 and TRBJ2-3; a weak D match, TRBD1 (5 bases). V was pared by 5 bases and J by 1 base, with 19 bases between. Germline V lookup: CDR1 MGHRA, CDR2 YSYEKL. The CDR3 loop spans 17 amino acids. CDR3 coding DNA: TGCGCCAGCAGCGTAGGGGCAGGCCCTCTGGGCACAGATACGCAGTATTTT. Translation gives CASSVGAGPLGTDTQYF.

The gene calls are TRBV27 and TRBJ1-4, with D perhaps matching TRBD1 (6 bases). V gave up 5 bases and J gave up 8 bases, with 21 bases separating them. The CDR3 totals 16 residues. Per the germline V gene, CDR1 is MNHEY and CDR2 is SMNVEV (reference sequence). The CDR3 sequence is CASSPTRQVHFEKLFF. The CDR3 bases are TGTGCCAGCAGTCCCACCCGACAGGTACACTTCGAAAAACTGTTTTTT.

The V gene is TRBV6-5, the J gene TRBJ1-3; D gene uncertain. V was clipped by 5 bases and J by 3 bases, with 14 bases between them. The CDR3 runs 15 residues. Germline V gene lookup returns CDR1 MNHEY and CDR2 SVGAGI. This chain's CDR3 is CASSPGGPNGNTIYF. CDR3 DNA: TGTGCCAGCAGTCCCGGAGGACCGAATGGAAACACCATATATTTT.

The rearrangement joins TRBV6-5 to TRBJ1-2; 8 bases map to TRBD1. V was clipped by 2 bases and J by 6 bases; unmatched bases: 11. The CDR3 length is 16 residues. CDR1 and CDR2 from the germline V gene are MNHEY and SVGAGI. CDR3 in DNA: TGTGCCAGCAGTTACAAGCAGGGGGCGGTGGCTGATGGCTACACCTTC. As protein: CASSYKQGAVADGYTF.

The CDR3 region has the DNA TGTGCCAGCAGTACAGGGGGTGGAAACACCATATATTTT. Protein product: CASSTGGGNTIYF. The rearrangement joins TRBV28 to TRBJ1-3, with TRBD1 matching 8 bases. V trimming: 5 bases; J trimming: 3 bases; junction bases outside the gene matches: 0. This CDR3 has 13 amino acids. Germline CDR1 reads MDHEN; CDR2 reads SYDVKM.

The chain couples TRBV7-9 to TRBJ1-2; D is perhaps TRBD1 (6 bases). V lost 3 bases to trimming and J lost 3 bases, with 14 bases between them. This CDR3 has 15 amino acids. Germline loops: CDR1 SEHNR, CDR2 FQNEAQ (reference sequence). The DNA of the CDR3 is TGTGCCAGCAGCTTGGTCGGCAGGGGTGACTATGGCTACACCTTC. As protein: CASSLVGRGDYGYTF.

The chain links TRBV7-2 to TRBJ2-7, with 9 nucleotides matching TRBD1. From germline, CDR1 is SGHTA and CDR2 FQGNSA. The CDR3 sequence is 15 residues long. Trimming at V came to 6 bases and at J to 3 bases, leaving 9 bases not matched to a gene. In DNA form, the CDR3 reads TGTGCCAGCAGTTCAGGGACAGGGAGATTCTACGAGCAGTACTTC. It codes for CASSSGTGRFYEQYF. Together with reference TRBV7-2 and TRBJ2-7, the CDR3 gives the full variable domain: GAGVSQSPSNKVTEKGKDVELRCDPISGHTALYWYRQSLGQGLEFLIYFQGNSAPDKSGLPSDRFSAERTGGSVSTLTIQRTQQEDSAVYLCASSSGTGRFYEQYFGPGTRLTVT.

The chain links TRBV19 to TRBJ2-7, with 13 positions matching TRBD2. This CDR3 spans 15 amino acids. J gave up 0 bases and V 6 bases, and 2 bases lay outside the gene matches. Looked up from germline, CDR1 is LNHDA and CDR2 is SQIVND (reference sequence). The CDR3 DNA reads TGTGCCAGTAGGCGGACTAGCGGGAGCTCCTACGAGCAGTACTTC. Translated: CASRRTSGSSYEQYF.